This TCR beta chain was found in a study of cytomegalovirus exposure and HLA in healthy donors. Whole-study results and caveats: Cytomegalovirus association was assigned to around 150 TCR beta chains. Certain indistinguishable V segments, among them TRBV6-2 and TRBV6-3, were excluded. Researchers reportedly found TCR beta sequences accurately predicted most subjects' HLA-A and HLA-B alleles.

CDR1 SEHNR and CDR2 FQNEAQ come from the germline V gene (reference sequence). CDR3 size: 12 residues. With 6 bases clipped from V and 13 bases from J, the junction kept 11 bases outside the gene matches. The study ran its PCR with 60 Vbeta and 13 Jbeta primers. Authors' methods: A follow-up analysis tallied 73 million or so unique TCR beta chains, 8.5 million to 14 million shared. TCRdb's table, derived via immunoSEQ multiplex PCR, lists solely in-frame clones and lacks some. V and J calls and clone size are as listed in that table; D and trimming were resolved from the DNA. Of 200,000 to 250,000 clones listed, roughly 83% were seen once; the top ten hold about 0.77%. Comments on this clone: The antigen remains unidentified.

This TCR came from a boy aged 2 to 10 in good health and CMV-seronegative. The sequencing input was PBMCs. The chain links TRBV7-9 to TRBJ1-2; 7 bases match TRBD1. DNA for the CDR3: TGTGCCAGCAGTTTACAAGGGACAGTGGGCACCTTC. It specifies CASSLQGTVGTF.